This T cell receptor (beta chain) was retrieved from a study of shared clonotypes between healthy human individuals. The CDR3 loop spans 13 amino acids. Germline V gives CDR1 MNHGY, CDR2 SVAAGI. V gave up 8 bases and J gave up 4 bases, with 14 bases separating them. CD4+ cell separation produced CD45RA+ naive and CD45RA-negative memory subsets. Study-level findings and limits: The study found 4.5% to 6% of naive CD4 clonotypes shared across a few donors.

A note on this clone: Its antigen is undetermined.

TCRdb's copy holds only in-frame clones and misses some; the assay was immunoSEQ multiplex PCR. This table has a few million clones, just over 90% appearing once. The receptor comes from a young man in good health. Sequences were obtained from naive CD4+ T cells sorted from blood. Subset given: CD45RA+ positively selected. The V call is TRBV6-9, the J call TRBJ2-5; D possibly corresponds to TRBD1 (5 bases). CDR3 DNA sequence: TGTGCCAGCGAATCGATCAGGGTAGAGACCCAGTACTTC. Protein sequence: CASESIRVETQYF.